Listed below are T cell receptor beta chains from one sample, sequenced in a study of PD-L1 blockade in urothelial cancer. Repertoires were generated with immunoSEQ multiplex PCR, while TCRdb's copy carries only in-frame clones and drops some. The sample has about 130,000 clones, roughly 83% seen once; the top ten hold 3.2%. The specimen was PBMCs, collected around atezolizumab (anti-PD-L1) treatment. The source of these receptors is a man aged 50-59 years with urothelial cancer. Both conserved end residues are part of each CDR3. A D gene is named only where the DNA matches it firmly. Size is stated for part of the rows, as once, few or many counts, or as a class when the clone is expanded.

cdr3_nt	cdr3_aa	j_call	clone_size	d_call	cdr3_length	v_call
TGCAGCGTTGCGTTTCTAGCGGGAGTTGGAAATGAGCAGTTCTTC	CSVAFLAGVGNEQFF	TRBJ2-1	NA	TRBD2	15	TRBV29-1
TGCAGCGTGGGGACAGCCGACAGCTCTGGAAACACCATATATTTT	CSVGTADSSGNTIYF	TRBJ1-3	NA	TRBD1	15	TRBV29-1
TGTGCCAGCACTAGCGGGAGGTCGGAGACCCAGTACTTC	CASTSGRSETQYF	TRBJ2-5	NA	TRBD2	13	TRBV2
TGCGCCAGCAGCTACCACCAGGATACGCAGTATTTT	CASSYHQDTQYF	TRBJ2-3	NA	NA	12	TRBV5-1
TGTGCCAGCAGTTTATTGATGGACTTTCAAGAGACCCAGTACTTC	CASSLLMDFQETQYF	TRBJ2-5	NA	NA	15	TRBV28
TGTGCCAGCAGCGCCCGGGACAGGGGAACCTACGAGCAGTACTTC	CASSARDRGTYEQYF	TRBJ2-7	NA	TRBD1	15	TRBV11-2
TGCGCCAGCAGCCCGGAGGTAGGCGAGCAGTTCTTC	CASSPEVGEQFF	TRBJ2-1	NA	NA	12	TRBV5-1
TGTGCCAGCAGTGACTTAGGGACAGCAACTAATGAAAAACTGTTTTTT	CASSDLGTATNEKLFF	TRBJ1-4	NA	TRBD1	16	TRBV28
TGTGCCTGGACCCAGGGGGGCAATCAGCCCCAGCATTTT	CAWTQGGNQPQHF	TRBJ1-5	NA	TRBD1	13	TRBV30
TGTGCCAGCTCACCCTCAGGGTCAGATACGCAGTATTTT	CASSPSGSDTQYF	TRBJ2-3	NA	NA	13	TRBV18
TGTGCCAGCAGCTCAGCGGGAGTGCGGGAGACCCAGTACTTC	CASSSAGVRETQYF	TRBJ2-5	NA	TRBD2	14	TRBV7-2
TGTGCCAGCAGTTCCCTCGGTACCTACGAGCAGTACTTC	CASSSLGTYEQYF	TRBJ2-7	NA	NA	13	TRBV6-6
TGTGCCAGCAGCGCCGTATCCGGCGGTCCGAACACCGGGGAGCTGTTTTTT	CASSAVSGGPNTGELFF	TRBJ2-2	once	NA	17	TRBV11-3
TGTGCCAGCAGCTCTGGCCAGAACACCGGGGAGCTGTTTTTT	CASSSGQNTGELFF	TRBJ2-2	NA	NA	14	TRBV5-5
TGTGCCAGCAGCTTGATGTGGGACAGTGGATACGAGCAGTACTTC	CASSLMWDSGYEQYF	TRBJ2-7	once	TRBD1	15	TRBV5-5
TGTGCCAGCAGGCAAGCCGGGACAGGGGACTACGAGCAGTACTTC	CASRQAGTGDYEQYF	TRBJ2-7	NA	TRBD1	15	TRBV6-1
TGCGCCAGCAGCCAAGATGACAGGGGGCCCTACAATGAGCAGTTCTTC	CASSQDDRGPYNEQFF	TRBJ2-1	NA	TRBD1	16	TRBV4-1
TGTGCCAGCAGCTCCGGGTACAATGAGCAGTTCTTC	CASSSGYNEQFF	TRBJ2-1	NA	NA	12	TRBV13
TGTGCCAGCAGCTTGCCCACACGCTTGCCCCAGCCCCAGCATTTT	CASSLPTRLPQPQHF	TRBJ1-5	few	NA	15	TRBV11-1
TGTGCCAGCAGCTCGGTGATGACTAGCGGGAGAAATCCAGATACGCAGTATTTT	CASSSVMTSGRNPDTQYF	TRBJ2-3	NA	NA	18	TRBV21-1
TGTGCCAGCATACCGGGACAGGGGAACTATGGCTACACCTTC	CASIPGQGNYGYTF	TRBJ1-2	few	TRBD1	14	TRBV28
TGTGCCACCAGCAGGGGCTGGGGGGGCACAGATACGCAGTATTTT	CATSRGWGGTDTQYF	TRBJ2-3	NA	NA	15	TRBV15
TGTGCCAGCAGTTACGCTAGCGGGAGATATGATACGCAGTATTTT	CASSYASGRYDTQYF	TRBJ2-3	NA	TRBD2	15	TRBV6-5
TGTGCCAGCAGCACGGGACACCCGACCCACGAGCAGTACTTC	CASSTGHPTHEQYF	TRBJ2-7	NA	NA	14	TRBV28
TGCGCCAGCAGCTTTACTACAGATACGCAGTATTTT	CASSFTTDTQYF	TRBJ2-3	NA	NA	12	TRBV5-1
TGTGCCAGCAGTAAACAGGGGGATGAGCAGTTCTTC	CASSKQGDEQFF	TRBJ2-1	NA	TRBD1	12	TRBV6-5
TGTGCCAGCACGGCAGTAGGGGTAAATGGCTACACCTTC	CASTAVGVNGYTF	TRBJ1-2	NA	NA	13	TRBV7-9
TGTGCCAGCTCTCCAGGCCGACTGGACAGAATAAACACTGAAGCTTTCTTT	CASSPGRLDRINTEAFF	TRBJ1-1	NA	NA	17	TRBV18